Below are 3 T cell receptor beta chains sequenced from a single sample in a study of T-cell memory formation after mild COVID-19. TCRdb fed the 5' RACE reads into MiXCR, producing one record per CDR3 protein. This table holds around 340,000 distinct CDR3 sequences, roughly 13% found once. Sequenced: PBMCs or a T cell subset sorted from them (not recorded which). Source of these receptors: a man aged 18 to 30 who had mild COVID-19 (a few samples of this study predate the infection). Cell type and time point are not known.

This clonotype was counted only a few times. The chain combines TRBV12-3 or TRBV12-4 with TRBJ1-1, with D unclear. The germline V and J ends were trimmed by 2 bases and 6 bases, with 13 bases remaining between them. The CDR3 totals 14 residues. Here the CDR3 reads CASSLTLGSPEAFF. The DNA for the CDR3 is TGTGCCAGCAGTTTAACGTTAGGATCCCCTGAAGCTTTCTTT.

The chain uses TRBV12-3 or TRBV12-4 and TRBJ2-5; possibly TRBD1 or TRBD2 for D (6 bases each). The CDR3 contains 14 residues. Deletions cut 5 bases from V and 7 bases from J, with 17 bases between. CDR3 amino acids: CASSLRDTGGTQYF. The CDR3 DNA follows: TGTGCCAGCAGTCTCCGGGACACCGGGGGGACCCAGTACTTC.

This clonotype has a handful of counts. The chain is built from TRBV10-3 and TRBJ1-3; the D gene is possibly TRBD1 (6 bases). Germline V gives CDR1 ENHRY, CDR2 SYGVKD. The V gene lost 2 bases and the J gene lost 0 bases, with 8 bases spanning the gap. This CDR3 comprises 15 residues. The CDR3 sequence: CAISEGQSSGNTIYF. DNA for the CDR3: TGTGCCATCAGTGAGGGACAGAGCTCTGGAAACACCATATATTTT.